A selection of T cell receptor beta chains follows, all from one sample in a study of HIV-infected patients and healthy controls. One entry per CDR3 protein results from TCRdb running MiXCR on the 5' RACE reads. The table records more than 60,000 distinct CDR3 sequences, 15% to 20% of them present only once. The sequencing sample was made of CD4+ T cells from blood. The receptor set was obtained from a human donor in good health. Each CDR3 is given with its conserved first and last residue. A D gene is named only where the DNA matches it firmly. Clone size is shown for a subset of rows, as once, few, many or a class of expanded clone.

CDR3 DNA,CDR3 protein,clone size,D gene,V gene,J gene
TGTGCCAGCAGCTTAAACGTTCCCAGCGGGGGGGCTTATGGGTACAATGAGCAGTTCTTC,CASSLNVPSGGAYGYNEQFF,.,TRBD2,TRBV7-3,TRBJ2-1
TGTGCCAGCTCACCCCCGGGACAGGGGCCAGATACGCAGTATTTT,CASSPPGQGPDTQYF,.,TRBD1,TRBV18,TRBJ2-3
TGTGCCAGCGGACTTCCGGGACAGGGCCAAGAGACCCAGTACTTC,CASGLPGQGQETQYF,.,TRBD1,TRBV28,TRBJ2-5
TGCAGTGCTGGAGCCGGGACACTAAACACCGGGGAGCTGTTTTTT,CSAGAGTLNTGELFF,.,.,TRBV20-1,TRBJ2-2
TGTGCCAGCAGGAGGAGCCAAGAGACCCAGTACTTC,CASRRSQETQYF,many,.,TRBV12-3/TRBV12-4,TRBJ2-5
TGTGCCAGCAGCCACAGGGGAGGGGGGGGAACTGAAGCTTTCTTT,CASSHRGGGGTEAFF,few,TRBD1,TRBV7-9,TRBJ1-1
TGCAGTGCTAGAGAAGAGGGTCGGGAGCAGTACTTC,CSAREEGREQYF,few,.,TRBV20-1,TRBJ2-7
TGTGCCAGCAGCTTAAACAGGGCAGGCTACGAGCAGTACTTC,CASSLNRAGYEQYF,many,.,TRBV7-6,TRBJ2-7
TGCAGTGCTCCCGACAGGGCCCAAGAGACCCAGTACTTC,CSAPDRAQETQYF,.,TRBD1,TRBV20-1,TRBJ2-5
TGTGCCTGGAGACAGGGGACATCGCTCTATGGCTACACCTTC,CAWRQGTSLYGYTF,.,TRBD1,TRBV30,TRBJ1-2
TGTGCCAGCAGCTTAGGTCCCGTAACCTCCTACAATGAGCAGTTCTTC,CASSLGPVTSYNEQFF,.,.,TRBV7-2,TRBJ2-1
TGTGCCAGCAGCCTGCCGAGGACAGCACCTAGCACAGATACGCAGTATTTT,CASSLPRTAPSTDTQYF,many,.,TRBV7-9,TRBJ2-3
TGTGCCAGCAGTTTAGGCCTTGCAACTAATGAAAAACTGTTTTTT,CASSLGLATNEKLFF,.,.,TRBV12-3/TRBV12-4,TRBJ1-4
TGTGCCAGTCAGACTAGCGGGCAGGGGAAGACCCAGTACTTC,CASQTSGQGKTQYF,.,TRBD2,TRBV3-1,TRBJ2-5
TGTGCCAGCAGCAAAGCTACGGGGGACCCTTACAATGAGCAGTTCTTC,CASSKATGDPYNEQFF,few,.,TRBV21-1,TRBJ2-1
TGCAGCGTTGGAGTGTCAGTGAACACTGAAGCTTTCTTT,CSVGVSVNTEAFF,many,.,TRBV29-1,TRBJ1-1
TGTGCCAGCAGCCAAGGACAGGCCGTTTCGAACACTGAAGCTTTCTTT,CASSQGQAVSNTEAFF,.,.,TRBV3-1,TRBJ1-1
TGTGCCAGCAGTTTTCTCGGGGAGCTGTTTTTT,CASSFLGELFF,many,.,TRBV25-1,TRBJ2-2
TGCAGCGTACAACAGGGGGCTGGGGACACTGAAGCTTTCTTT,CSVQQGAGDTEAFF,few,TRBD1,TRBV29-1,TRBJ1-1
TGCAGTGCTAGAGATCGAGGACAGCCTGCATCCTACGAGCAGTACTTC,CSARDRGQPASYEQYF,few,.,TRBV20-1,TRBJ2-7
TGTGCCAGCAGTCCAGGTAACAATGAGCAGTTCTTC,CASSPGNNEQFF,.,.,TRBV6-2/TRBV6-3,TRBJ2-1
TGTGCCAGCAGCCACGGACAGGAGTATGGCTACACCTTC,CASSHGQEYGYTF,.,TRBD1,TRBV7-9,TRBJ1-2